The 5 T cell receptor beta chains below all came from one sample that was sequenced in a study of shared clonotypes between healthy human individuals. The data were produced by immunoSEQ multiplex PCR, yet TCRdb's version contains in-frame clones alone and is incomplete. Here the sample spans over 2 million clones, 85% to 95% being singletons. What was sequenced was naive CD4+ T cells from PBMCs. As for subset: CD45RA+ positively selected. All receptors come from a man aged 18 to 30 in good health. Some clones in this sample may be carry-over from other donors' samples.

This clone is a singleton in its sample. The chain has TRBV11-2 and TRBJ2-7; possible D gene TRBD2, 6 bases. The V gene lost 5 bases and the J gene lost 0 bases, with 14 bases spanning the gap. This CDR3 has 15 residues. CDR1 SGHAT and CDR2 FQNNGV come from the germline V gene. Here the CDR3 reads CASSPEAGFSYEQYF. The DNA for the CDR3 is TGTGCCAGCAGCCCAGAAGCGGGCTTCTCCTACGAGCAGTACTTC.

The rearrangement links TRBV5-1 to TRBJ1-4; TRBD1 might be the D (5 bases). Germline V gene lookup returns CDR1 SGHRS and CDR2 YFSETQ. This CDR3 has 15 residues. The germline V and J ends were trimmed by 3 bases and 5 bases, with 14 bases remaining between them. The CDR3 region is CASSSRADGNEKLFF. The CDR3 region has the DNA TGCGCCAGCAGCTCCAGGGCCGACGGGAATGAAAAACTGTTTTTT.

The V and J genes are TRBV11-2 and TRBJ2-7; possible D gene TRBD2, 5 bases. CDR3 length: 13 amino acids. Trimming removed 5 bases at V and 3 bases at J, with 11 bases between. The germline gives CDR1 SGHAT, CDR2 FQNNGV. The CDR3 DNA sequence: TGTGCCAGCAGCGCCCCGGCGGGCTACGAGCAGTACTTC. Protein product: CASSAPAGYEQYF.

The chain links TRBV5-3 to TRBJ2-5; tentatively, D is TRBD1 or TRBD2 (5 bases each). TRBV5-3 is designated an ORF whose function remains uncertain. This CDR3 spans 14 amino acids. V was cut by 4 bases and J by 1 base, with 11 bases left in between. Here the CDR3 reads CARSMGRIQETQYF. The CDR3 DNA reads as TGTGCCAGAAGCATGGGACGGATCCAAGAGACCCAGTACTTC.

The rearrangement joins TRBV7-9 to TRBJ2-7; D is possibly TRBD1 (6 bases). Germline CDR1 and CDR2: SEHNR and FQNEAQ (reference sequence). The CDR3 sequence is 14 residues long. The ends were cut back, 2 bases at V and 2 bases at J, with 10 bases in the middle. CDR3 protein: CASSLSQGPYEQYF. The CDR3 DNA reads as TGTGCCAGCAGCTTATCGCAGGGGCCCTACGAGCAGTACTTC.